The sequence of this T cell receptor beta chain was determined in a study of blood T cell repertoires in COVID-19. Study as a whole: PBMCs, B-cell-depleted T cells, or T cells provided the cDNA or gDNA that made up the material.

The CDR3 loop spans 13 amino acids. The V and J ends lost 2 bases and 4 bases respectively, with 10 bases between them. Germline-derived CDR1 and CDR2 are GTSNPN and SVGIG (reference sequence). The table came from immunoSEQ multiplex PCR; TCRdb's copy has only in-frame clones and leaves some out. The sample holds 200,000 or so clones, approximately 90% seen once. This TCR derives from a man in his fifties with COVID-19, enrolled during active disease. J is TRBJ2-3 and V is TRBV30, with D possibly matching TRBD2 (7 bases). Sequenced material: peripheral blood. The CDR3 region has the DNA TGTGCCTGGAGTCTCGGGGGGCCAGATACGCAGTATTTT. Amino acid sequence: CAWSLGGPDTQYF.